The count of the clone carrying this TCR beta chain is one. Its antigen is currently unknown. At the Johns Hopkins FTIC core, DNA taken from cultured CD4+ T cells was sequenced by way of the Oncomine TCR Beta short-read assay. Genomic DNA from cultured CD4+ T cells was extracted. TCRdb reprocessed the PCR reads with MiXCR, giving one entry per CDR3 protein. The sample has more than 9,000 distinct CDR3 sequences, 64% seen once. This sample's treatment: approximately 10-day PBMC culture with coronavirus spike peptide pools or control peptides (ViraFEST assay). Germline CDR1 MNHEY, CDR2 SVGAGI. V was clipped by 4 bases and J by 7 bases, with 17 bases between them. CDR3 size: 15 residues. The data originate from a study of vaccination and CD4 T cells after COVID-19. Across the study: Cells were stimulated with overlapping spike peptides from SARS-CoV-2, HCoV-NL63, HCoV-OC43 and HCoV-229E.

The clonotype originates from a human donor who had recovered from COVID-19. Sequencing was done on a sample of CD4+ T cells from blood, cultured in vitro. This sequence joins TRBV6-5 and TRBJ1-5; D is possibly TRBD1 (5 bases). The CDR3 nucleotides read TGTGCCAGCAGTTCCACTCAGGGCAGAGGACAGCCCCAGCATTTT. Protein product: CASSSTQGRGQPQHF.